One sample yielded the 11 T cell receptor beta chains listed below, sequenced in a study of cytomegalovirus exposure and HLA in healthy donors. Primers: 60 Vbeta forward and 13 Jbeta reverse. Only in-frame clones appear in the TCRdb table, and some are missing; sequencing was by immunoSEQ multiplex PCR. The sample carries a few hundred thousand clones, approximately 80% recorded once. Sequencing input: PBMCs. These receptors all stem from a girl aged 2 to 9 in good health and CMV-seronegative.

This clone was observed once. The CDR3 region has the DNA TGTGCCAGCAGCTCGCCGACTATCCCCTACAATGAGCAGTTCTTC. Its protein is CASSSPTIPYNEQFF. The chain employs TRBV7-9 and TRBJ2-1; weak D call: TRBD2 (5 bases). Germline CDR1 and CDR2: SEHNR and FQNEAQ (reference sequence). The V gene lost 4 bases and the J gene lost 2 bases, with 12 bases spanning the gap. This CDR3 spans 15 amino acids.

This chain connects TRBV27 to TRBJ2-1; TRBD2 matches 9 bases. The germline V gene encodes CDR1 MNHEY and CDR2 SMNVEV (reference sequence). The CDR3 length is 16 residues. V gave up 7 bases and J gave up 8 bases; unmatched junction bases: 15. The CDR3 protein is CASIDLGRGGSYEQFF. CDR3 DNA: TGTGCCAGCATAGACCTAGGGCGGGGGGGCAGCTATGAGCAGTTCTTC.

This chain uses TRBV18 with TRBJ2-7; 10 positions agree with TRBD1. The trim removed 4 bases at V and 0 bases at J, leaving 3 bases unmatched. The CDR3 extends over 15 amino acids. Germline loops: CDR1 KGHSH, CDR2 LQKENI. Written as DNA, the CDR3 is TGTGCCAGCTCACTGGGACAGGGGAGCTCCTACGAGCAGTACTTC. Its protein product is CASSLGQGSSYEQYF.

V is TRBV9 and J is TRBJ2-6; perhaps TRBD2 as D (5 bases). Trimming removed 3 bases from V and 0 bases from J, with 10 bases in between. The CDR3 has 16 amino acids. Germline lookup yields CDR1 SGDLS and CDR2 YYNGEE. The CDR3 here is CASSGLGSSGANVLTF. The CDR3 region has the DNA TGTGCCAGCAGCGGCCTTGGGAGCTCTGGGGCCAACGTCCTGACTTTC.

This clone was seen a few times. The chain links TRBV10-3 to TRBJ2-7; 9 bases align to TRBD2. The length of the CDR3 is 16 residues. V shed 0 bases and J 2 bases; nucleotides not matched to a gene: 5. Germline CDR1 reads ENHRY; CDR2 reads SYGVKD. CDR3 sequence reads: CAISESLASGAYEQYF. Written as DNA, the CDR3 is TGTGCCATCAGTGAGTCTTTGGCTAGCGGGGCCTACGAGCAGTACTTC.

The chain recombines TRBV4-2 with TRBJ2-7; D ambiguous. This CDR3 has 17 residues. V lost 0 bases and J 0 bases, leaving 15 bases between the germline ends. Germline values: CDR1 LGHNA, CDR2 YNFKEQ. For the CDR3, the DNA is TGTGCCAGCAGCCAAGATAGAATGGGCAGGATCTCCTACGAGCAGTACTTC. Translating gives CASSQDRMGRISYEQYF.

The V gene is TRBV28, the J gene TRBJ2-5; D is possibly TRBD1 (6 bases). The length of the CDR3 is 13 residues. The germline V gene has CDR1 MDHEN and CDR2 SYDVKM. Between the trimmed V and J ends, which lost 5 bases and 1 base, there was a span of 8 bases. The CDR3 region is CASSTGIQETQYF. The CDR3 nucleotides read TGTGCCAGCAGTACAGGGATCCAAGAGACCCAGTACTTC.

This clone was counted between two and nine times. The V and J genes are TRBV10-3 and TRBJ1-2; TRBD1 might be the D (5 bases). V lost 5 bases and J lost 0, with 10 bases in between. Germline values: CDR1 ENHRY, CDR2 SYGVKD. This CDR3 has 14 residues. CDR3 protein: CAISRQISNYGYTF. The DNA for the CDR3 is TGTGCCATCAGTCGACAGATTTCTAACTATGGCTACACCTTC.

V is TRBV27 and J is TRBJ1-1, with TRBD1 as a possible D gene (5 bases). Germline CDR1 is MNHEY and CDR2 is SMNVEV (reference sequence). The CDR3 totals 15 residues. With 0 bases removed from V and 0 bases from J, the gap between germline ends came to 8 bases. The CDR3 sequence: CASSLSNRLNTEAFF. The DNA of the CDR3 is TGTGCCAGCAGTTTATCGAACAGGTTGAACACTGAAGCTTTCTTT.

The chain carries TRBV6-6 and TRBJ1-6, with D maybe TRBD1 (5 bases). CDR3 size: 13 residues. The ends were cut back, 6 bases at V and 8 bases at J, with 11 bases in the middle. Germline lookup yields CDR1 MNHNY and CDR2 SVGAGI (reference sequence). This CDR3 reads CASRGGIDSPLHF. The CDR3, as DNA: TGTGCCAGCAGGGGGGGGATTGATTCACCCCTCCACTTT.

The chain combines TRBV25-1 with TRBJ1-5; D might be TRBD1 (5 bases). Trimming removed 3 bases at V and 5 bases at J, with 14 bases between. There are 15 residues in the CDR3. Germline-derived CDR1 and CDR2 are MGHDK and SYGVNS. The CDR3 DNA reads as TGTGCCAGCAGTGAGGGAGGGGCAGGTCATCAGCCCCAGCATTTT. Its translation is CASSEGGAGHQPQHF.